This is a list of T cell receptor beta chains from one sample in a study of T cells in Graves' hyperthyroidism and ophthalmopathy. TCRdb re-called the multiplex PCR reads with MiXCR, one entry per CDR3 protein. The table includes about 420,000 distinct CDR3 sequences, 15% to 18% detected once. The specimen sequenced was blood. The receptors were gathered from a woman between 18 and 30 years old with Graves' hyperthyroidism. CDR3s include the opening cysteine and the closing phenylalanine or tryptophan. The D gene is left open where the match is weak. The size of a clone is reported for some rows only, either as once, few or many, or as a class for expanded clones.

V gene,J gene,clone size,D gene,CDR3 protein,CDR3 DNA
TRBV9,TRBJ1-1,few,-,CASSVEGGDTEAFF,TGTGCCAGCAGCGTAGAGGGGGGTGACACTGAAGCTTTCTTT
TRBV18,TRBJ2-5,many,TRBD1,CASSLRQGRETQYF,TGTGCCAGCTCACTGAGACAGGGGCGAGAGACCCAGTACTTC
TRBV7-2,TRBJ2-2,many,TRBD2,CASSSTSGETGELFF,TGTGCCAGCAGCAGCACTAGCGGGGAGACCGGGGAGCTGTTTTTT
TRBV7-8,TRBJ2-7,many,-,CASSLLTGTGAEQYF,TGTGCCAGCAGCTTACTGACAGGAACGGGGGCCGAGCAGTACTTC
TRBV7-9,TRBJ1-6,many,-,CASSPARANSPLHF,TGTGCCAGCTCCCCGGCGAGGGCAAATTCACCCCTCCACTTT
TRBV7-3,TRBJ2-2,-,TRBD2,CASSPSGWVETGELFF,TGTGCCAGCAGCCCTAGCGGGTGGGTGGAAACCGGGGAGCTGTTTTTT
TRBV3-1,TRBJ2-7,-,TRBD2,CASSQGGRAGLAGVGSYEQYF,TGTGCCAGCAGCCAAGGGGGAAGGGCGGGACTAGCGGGAGTTGGGTCCTACGAGCAGTACTTC
TRBV2,TRBJ1-4,-,-,CASSVLPDREKLFF,TGTGCCAGCAGTGTCCTCCCCGACCGCGAAAAACTGTTTTTT
TRBV7-2,TRBJ2-3,many,TRBD2,CASSLWTSGRGSPSTDTQYF,TGTGCCAGCAGCTTGTGGACTAGCGGGAGGGGGAGCCCCAGCACAGATACGCAGTATTTT
TRBV5-1,TRBJ1-5,many,-,CASSLGDISNQPQHF,TGCGCCAGCAGCTTGGGGGACATAAGCAATCAGCCCCAGCATTTT
TRBV20-1,TRBJ1-4,few,-,CSAWSRVGKYEKLFF,TGCAGTGCCTGGAGCAGGGTAGGGAAATACGAAAAACTGTTTTTT
TRBV3-1,TRBJ2-5,many,-,CASSTEGKETQYF,TGTGCCAGCAGCACGGAAGGGAAAGAGACCCAGTACTTC
TRBV12-3/TRBV12-4,TRBJ2-2,many,-,CASSFVNPRGSGELFF,TGTGCCAGCAGTTTCGTAAATCCGAGGGGATCCGGGGAGCTGTTTTTT
TRBV20-1,TRBJ2-1,many,TRBD2,CSARGGGARNEQFF,TGCAGTGCTAGAGGCGGGGGGGCGAGGAATGAGCAGTTCTTC
TRBV29-1,TRBJ2-3,many,TRBD2,CSVEGRGGDTQYF,TGCAGCGTTGAGGGGCGCGGGGGTGATACGCAGTATTTT
TRBV30,TRBJ1-6,-,TRBD1,CAWTSGGSYNSPLHF,TGTGCCTGGACTTCAGGGGGGTCCTATAATTCACCCCTCCACTTT
TRBV18,TRBJ1-6,many,-,CASSQAENSPLHF,TGTGCCAGCTCACAGGCAGAGAATTCACCCCTCCACTTT
TRBV20-1,TRBJ2-1,many,TRBD2,CSARGSGDYNEQFF,TGCAGTGCTAGGGGTAGCGGGGACTACAATGAGCAGTTCTTC
TRBV2,TRBJ2-1,many,-,CASRGDGTHSSYRRYNEQFF,TGTGCCAGCAGGGGGGACGGGACACATAGCAGTTACCGTAGATACAATGAGCAGTTCTTC
TRBV30,TRBJ2-7,few,TRBD2,CAWGPGLAMYEQYF,TGTGCCTGGGGACCCGGACTAGCGATGTACGAGCAGTACTTC
TRBV7-3,TRBJ2-2,many,TRBD2,CASSLRPSGKNTGELFF,TGTGCCAGCAGCTTAAGGCCTAGCGGGAAGAACACCGGGGAGCTGTTTTTT
TRBV5-4,TRBJ2-3,-,TRBD2,CASRRDGGVNTDTQYF,TGTGCCAGCAGGAGAGACGGGGGGGTGAACACAGATACGCAGTATTTT
TRBV9,TRBJ2-1,-,TRBD2,CASSSPRERGGNEQFF,TGTGCCAGCAGCTCTCCTCGGGAGCGGGGGGGCAATGAGCAGTTCTTC
TRBV6-1,TRBJ2-7,-,-,CASRGVGTSYFYEQYF,TGTGCCAGCAGGGGGGTGGGCACCAGTTATTTCTACGAGCAGTACTTC
TRBV11-2,TRBJ2-7,few,TRBD2,CASSLVAGGQYEQYF,TGTGCCAGCAGCTTAGTGGCGGGGGGGCAGTACGAGCAGTACTTC
TRBV5-6,TRBJ2-5,-,TRBD1,CASRQGQVYQETQYF,TGTGCCAGCAGACAGGGACAGGTGTACCAAGAGACCCAGTACTTC
TRBV7-2,TRBJ2-1,many,-,CASSLSHRLGQFF,TGTGCCAGCAGCTTGTCCCACAGATTGGGGCAGTTCTTC
TRBV11-2,TRBJ1-3,many,-,CASGSRGTGNTIYF,TGTGCCAGCGGCTCTAGGGGAACTGGAAACACCATATATTTT
TRBV19,TRBJ2-5,few,TRBD1,CATRTGLETQYF,TGTGCCACTAGGACAGGGCTAGAGACCCAGTACTTC
TRBV30,TRBJ1-2,few,TRBD1,CAWNRGEDYTF,TGTGCCTGGAACAGGGGCGAGGACTACACCTTC
TRBV5-4,TRBJ2-1,-,TRBD2,CASSAERELSYNEQFF,TGTGCCAGCAGCGCAGAGCGGGAGCTATCCTACAATGAGCAGTTCTTC
TRBV3-1,TRBJ1-3,few,TRBD1,CASVDRGSRNTIYF,TGTGCCAGCGTAGACAGGGGCTCTAGAAACACCATATATTTT
TRBV12-3/TRBV12-4,TRBJ2-2,many,-,CASIRGRTGELFF,TGTGCCAGCATCCGTGGCCGGACCGGGGAGCTGTTTTTT
TRBV5-1,TRBJ1-5,-,-,CASSLNKWAQPQHF,TGCGCCAGCAGCTTGAATAAGTGGGCTCAGCCCCAGCATTTT
TRBV5-6,TRBJ1-5,many,-,CASSLGQQPQHF,TGTGCCAGCAGCTTGGGTCAACAGCCCCAGCATTTT
TRBV11-2,TRBJ2-7,many,-,CASSSSGFYEQYF,TGTGCCAGCAGCTCCTCAGGGTTCTACGAGCAGTACTTC
TRBV19,TRBJ2-3,-,-,CASSIASGGWTDAQYF,TGTGCCAGTAGTATAGCATCAGGGGGGTGGACAGATGCGCAGTATTTT
TRBV12-3/TRBV12-4,TRBJ2-7,many,TRBD2,CASSPGTSGTHEQYF,TGTGCCAGCAGTCCAGGGACTAGCGGGACTCACGAGCAGTACTTC
TRBV27,TRBJ2-2,many,-,CASSLNVGRTALNTGELFF,TGTGCCAGCAGTTTAAACGTGGGACGAACCGCTTTGAACACCGGGGAGCTGTTTTTT
TRBV2,TRBJ2-3,-,-,CAGSALQEYTQYF,TGTGCCGGATCTGCCTTACAGGAATATACGCAGTATTTT
TRBV12-3/TRBV12-4,TRBJ1-2,many,-,CASSSRGAGGYTF,TGTGCCAGCAGTTCCCGAGGGGCGGGAGGCTACACCTTC
TRBV28,TRBJ1-6,few,-,CASSLDSGASPLHF,TGTGCCAGCAGTTTAGATTCGGGGGCTTCACCCCTCCACTTT
TRBV25-1,TRBJ2-5,few,-,CASRTDWGSETQYF,TGTGCCAGCAGAACCGATTGGGGCTCAGAGACCCAGTACTTC
TRBV19,TRBJ1-2,many,-,CASTEPGRNYYGYTF,TGTGCCAGTACCGAACCGGGACGGAACTACTATGGCTACACCTTC
TRBV18,TRBJ1-4,many,TRBD1,CASSRQGARLNGANEKLFF,TGTGCCAGCTCTAGACAGGGGGCGCGACTCAACGGGGCGAATGAAAAACTGTTTTTT
TRBV10-2,TRBJ2-1,few,-,CASSEVRGSEQFF,TGCGCCAGCAGTGAGGTTAGGGGGAGTGAGCAGTTCTTC
TRBV7-9,TRBJ1-5,many,TRBD1,CASSLSLGTDLSNQPQHF,TGTGCCAGCAGCTTATCTCTCGGGACAGACCTTAGCAATCAGCCCCAGCATTTT
TRBV5-7,TRBJ2-1,-,-,CASSQGGGAAEQFF,TGTGCCAGCAGCCAAGGTGGGGGGGCGGCTGAGCAGTTCTTC
TRBV20-1,TRBJ2-1,-,-,CSARSGRSSNEQFF,TGCAGTGCTAGATCAGGCCGGTCGTCCAATGAGCAGTTCTTC
TRBV7-6,TRBJ2-5,many,TRBD1,CASSLGGTAETQYF,TGTGCCAGCAGCTTAGGAGGGACAGCGGAGACCCAGTACTTC
TRBV11-2,TRBJ2-3,once,-,CASSLELAGISTDTQYF,TGTGCCAGCAGCTTAGAGTTGGCGGGGATAAGCACAGATACGCAGTATTTT